The source of this T cell receptor beta chain is a study of blood T cell repertoires in COVID-19. On this clone: An end of the junction differs from the germline gene, which may be a read error.

Germline-derived CDR1 and CDR2 are SGHRS and YFSETQ. This CDR3 has 14 residues. In the original workflow: Amplification of reference gene primers provided the estimated nucleated cell counts. TCRdb's table, derived via immunoSEQ multiplex PCR, lists solely in-frame clones and lacks some. V and J calls and clone size come straight from that table; D and trimming were deduced from the DNA. The table shows more than 100,000 clones, with 75% to 90% occurring only once. This chain connects TRBV5-1 to TRBJ1-2; 7 bases are a match to TRBD1. The specimen was peripheral blood. The clonotype originates from a man between 35 and 55 years old with acute or convalescent COVID-19. CDR3 loop: CASSLAGTENGYTF. The CDR3 nucleotides are TGCGCCAGCAGTTTGGCTGGGACAGAGAATGGCTACACCTTC.